This T cell receptor beta chain is drawn from a study of T-cell reconstitution after alpha-beta-depleted transplantation in children (dated by TCRdb to about 2016). Background on the whole study: The study quantitatively tracked T-cell immune reconstitution after TCRalphabeta/CD19-depleted allogeneic hematopoietic cell transplantation in children using TCR repertoire profiling.

The method was PCR. The instrument given in TCRdb is Illumina HiSeq 2500. To normalize quantification of the TCRbeta repertoire, the TCR libraries were built with molecular barcoding that relied on unique molecular identifiers. TCRdb reprocessing: public reads trimmed at Q25 with fastp, clones called with MiXCR, in-frame beta chains kept. A single entry per CDR3 protein holds the most common genes and DNA from its merged rows. The sample table holds fewer than 550,000 distinct CDR3 sequences, of which more than 9.5% were seen once. The top ten hold 14% of the sample. In the case of this clonotype: The clone's antigen remains unknown. Base qualities are not provided; no much larger clone lies one nucleotide away.

Summary of the overall study and its limitations: Over subsequent months, a decline in hyperexpanded clone frequencies was noted, and after one year, T-cell counts and TCRbeta diversity were mostly ascribed to newly produced T cells. The apparently early recovery of alphabetaT-cell counts about two months after transplant reportedly depended on only several hundred rapidly expanded clones that came from non-depleted graft cells. In some patients, high TCRbeta diversity at day 60 was attributed to recipient T cells and intrathymic progenitors that had survived conditioning.

Sample treatment or condition, as interpreted from the label and publication: allogeneic hematopoietic cell transplantation with graft depleted of TCRalphabeta T cells and CD19 B cells. Transplant recipients were children who received TCRalphabeta/CD19-depleted allogeneic hematopoietic cell grafts. V is reduced by 2 bases and J by 7 bases, leaving a spacing of 12 bases between them. Based on the germline V gene (reference sequence), the CDR1 and CDR2 sequences are SEHNR and FQNEAQ. The CDR3 starts with the cysteine, ends with the phenylalanine, and has 14 residues. Just the 42-base CDR3 DNA is kept, in frame starting at base 1.

The TCR was taken from a female patient aged 2 to 10 who had a stem cell transplant for aplastic anemia, so the T cells may come from the graft donor. Sequenced here: PBMCs, mostly from graft donor cells, sampled 180 days after TCRalphabeta/CD19-depleted stem cell transplant. The chain joins TRBV7-9 to TRBJ2-1; TRBD1 is a possible D gene, resting on 5 matching bases. The DNA sequence is as follows: TGTGCCAGCAGCTTAAAGGGGCGAGGAAATGAGCAGTTCTTC. Its translation is CASSLKGRGNEQFF.